This paragraph covers one TCR beta chain sequence. These data belong to a study of blood T cell repertoires in COVID-19. Participants had their cohort set by participant-reported clinical history. Clones were read by immunoSEQ multiplex PCR, and TCRdb kept only the in-frame ones, dropping some. This repertoire shows about 200,000 clones, approximately 90% found once; its top ten account for 1.2%. Germline CDR1 is SQVTM and CDR2 is ANQGSEA. The CDR3 loop spans 13 amino acids. J lost 6 bases, V lost 4 bases, and 5 bases had no gene match. This sequence joins TRBV29-1 and TRBJ2-2, with 7 nucleotides matching TRBD2. The clonotype originates from a man aged 25 to 45 who had recovered from COVID-19. The sample taken for sequencing was PBMCs or T cells enriched from blood (not recorded which). The CDR3 DNA follows: TGCAGCGTTGGACTAGCAGCTTCCGGGGAGCTGTTTTTT. Amino acids: CSVGLAASGELFF.